What follows are 26 T cell receptor beta chains derived from one specimen sequenced in a study of T cell responses to AZD1222 COVID-19 vaccine. Profiled with immunoSEQ multiplex PCR; TCRdb holds only in-frame clones, not every one. This sample has around 140,000 clones, with about 91% found just once. Sample: peripheral blood, taken 28 days after the second AZD1222 dose. The receptors shown here come from an adult who received the AZD1222 COVID-19 vaccine.

This clone is a singleton in its sample. This chain connects TRBV30 to TRBJ1-5; 8 nucleotides align to TRBD1. After removal of 5 bases from V and 9 bases from J, the junction contained 15 bases not matched to a gene. The germline V gene has CDR1 GTSNPN and CDR2 SVGIG (reference sequence). The CDR3 runs to 15 residues. CDR3 coding DNA: TGTGCCTGGTCTCCCCCAGGACAGGGCTCGGGGCCCCAGCATTTT. Translation: CAWSPPGQGSGPQHF.

The chain links TRBV4-2 to TRBJ1-2; D is unresolved. Germline CDR1 and CDR2: LGHNA and YNFKEQ. The CDR3 has 12 amino acids. V lost 0 bases to trimming and J lost 5 bases, with 4 bases between them. CDR3: CASSQESYGYTF. In DNA, the CDR3 is TGTGCCAGCAGCCAAGAAAGTTATGGCTACACCTTC.

The V call is TRBV6-6, the J call TRBJ2-1; D is uncertain. Germline V gene lookup returns CDR1 MNHNY and CDR2 SVGAGI (reference sequence). The CDR3 consists of 14 residues. Deletions cut 10 bases from V and 1 base from J, with 14 bases between. The CDR3 region is CATAGYTSYNEQFF. Written as DNA, the CDR3 is TGTGCCACGGCAGGCTACACATCCTACAATGAGCAGTTCTTC.

The rearrangement links TRBV2 to TRBJ1-1; tentative D call: TRBD1 (5 bases). CDR1 and CDR2 (germline): SNHLY, FYNNEI. The germline V and J ends were trimmed by 7 bases and 5 bases, with 14 bases remaining between them. CDR3 length: 13 residues. The CDR3 DNA reads TGTGCCAGCAACCGGGACTTTGGGACTGAAGCTTTCTTT. Translating it yields CASNRDFGTEAFF.

This chain joins TRBV11-2 and TRBJ2-3, with TRBD2 matching 11 bases. CDR1 and CDR2 (germline): SGHAT, FQNNGV. The J segment lost 4 bases and the V segment lost 5 bases, leaving 14 bases of the junction unmatched. The CDR3 spans 18 residues. CDR3 sequence (DNA): TGTGCCAGCAGCCGAACCGGTCATAGCGGGGGGGCGGCAGATACGCAGTATTTT. Protein sequence: CASSRTGHSGGAADTQYF.

This clone was picked up one time. CDR3 protein: CASSQLNRVRDTEAFF. The CDR3 DNA reads as TGCGCCAGCAGCCAACTGAACAGGGTAAGGGACACTGAAGCTTTCTTT. The rearrangement links TRBV4-1 to TRBJ1-1; perhaps TRBD1 as D (6 bases). This CDR3 is 16 amino acids long. With 2 bases removed from V and 3 bases from J, the gap between germline ends came to 16 bases. From germline, CDR1 is MGHRA and CDR2 YSYEKL.

The genes are TRBV11-3 and TRBJ2-1; D gene ambiguous. Trimming removed 6 bases at V and 7 bases at J, with 10 bases between. Germline CDR1 and CDR2: SGHNT and YENEEA. The CDR3 length is 12 residues. DNA of the CDR3: TGTGCCAGCAGTCCCGACTGGAATGAGCAGTTCTTC. Its translation: CASSPDWNEQFF. The full variable domain, rest sourced from reference TRBV11-3 and TRBJ2-1, is EAGVVQSPRYKIIEKKQPVAFWCNPISGHNTLYWYLQNLGQGPELLIRYENEEAVDDSQLPKDRFSAERLKGVDSTLKIQPAELGDSAVYLCASSPDWNEQFFGPGTRLTVL.

The chain links TRBV18 to TRBJ2-7; no firm D call. CDR1 and CDR2 (germline): KGHSH, LQKENI. V lost 6 bases to trimming and J lost 0 bases, with 12 bases between them. The CDR3 is 14 amino acids. CDR3 in DNA: TGTGCCAGCTCCCCCAGTTCCCACTCCTACGAGCAGTACTTC. Translation: CASSPSSHSYEQYF.

The V and J genes are TRBV12-3 or TRBV12-4 and TRBJ1-2, with a possible D match to TRBD1 (5 bases). The CDR3 is 12 residues long. V dropped 6 bases and J dropped 6 bases, with 11 bases sitting between them. This CDR3 is CASSWDADGYTF. CDR3 nucleotides: TGTGCCAGCAGCTGGGACGCAGATGGCTACACCTTC.

The rearrangement joins TRBV7-8 to TRBJ1-5; 8 bases align to TRBD1. CDR1 is SGHVS, CDR2 FQNEAQ, per germline. The CDR3 is 13 residues long. V trimming: 4 bases; J trimming: 5 bases; junction bases outside the gene matches: 1. The CDR3 DNA reads as TGTGCCAGCAGCTCGACAGGGGATCAGCCCCAGCATTTT. This encodes CASSSTGDQPQHF.

The count of this clone is one. CDR3 sequence reads: CASSGLAGGNEQFF. The CDR3 region has the DNA TGTGCCAGCTCCGGACTAGCGGGAGGAAATGAGCAGTTCTTC. The chain carries TRBV5-6 and TRBJ2-1; 14 nucleotides align to TRBD2. V trimming: 7 bases; J trimming: 7 bases; junction bases outside the gene matches: 4. This CDR3 is built from 14 residues. Germline CDR1 SGHDT, CDR2 YYEEEE. The full variable domain, in which reference TRBV5-6 and TRBJ2-1 provide the parts outside the CDR3, is DAGVTQSPTHLIKTRGQQVTLRCSPKSGHDTVSWYQQALGQGPQFIFQYYEEEERQRGNFPDRFSGHQFPNYSSELNVNALLLGDSALYLCASSGLAGGNEQFFGPGTRLTVL.

The gene calls are TRBV12-3 or TRBV12-4 and TRBJ1-2; D is unresolved. The CDR3 covers 12 residues. V was clipped by 2 bases and J by 7 bases, with 8 bases between them. The CDR3 nucleotides read TGTGCCAGCAGTTTATCCTCCACTGGCTACACCTTC. As protein: CASSLSSTGYTF.

This chain connects TRBV6-5 to TRBJ1-6; D uncertain. This CDR3 spans 13 amino acids. With 2 bases removed from V and 10 bases from J, the gap between germline ends came to 9 bases. Germline assignment: CDR1 MNHEY and CDR2 SVGAGI. In nucleotides, the CDR3 is TGTGCCAGCAGTTACGGGTTGGGGTCACCCCTCCACTTT. Its protein is CASSYGLGSPLHF.

The chain couples TRBV4-3 to TRBJ2-4; 9 positions match TRBD2. This CDR3 spans 15 amino acids. The trim removed 1 base at V and 7 bases at J, leaving 5 bases unmatched. CDR1 is LGHNA, CDR2 YSLEER, per germline. CDR3 residues: CASSQGRTSANIQYF. In nucleotides, the CDR3 is TGCGCCAGCAGCCAAGGCCGGACTAGCGCGAACATTCAGTACTTC.

For the CDR3, the DNA is TGCGCCAGCAGCTTGGATGCGGGAGTGGTCATGAGCACAGATACGCAGTATTTT. It codes for CASSLDAGVVMSTDTQYF. This chain uses TRBV5-1 with TRBJ2-3; 7 bases fit TRBD2. V lost 0 bases, J lost 0 bases, and 10 bases stayed unmatched. Germline CDR1 and CDR2: SGHRS and YFSETQ. The length of the CDR3 is 18 residues.

The chain links TRBV7-8 to TRBJ2-2; TRBD1 or TRBD2 may be the D gene (5 bases each). CDR1 is SGHVS and CDR2 is FQNEAQ in the germline V gene. The V gene lost 5 bases and the J gene lost 0 bases, with 22 bases spanning the gap. The CDR3 is 19 residues long. The CDR3 DNA reads TGTGCCAGCAGCCCCCAAGGGGTTAGGCCCGGGACGAACACCGGGGAGCTGTTTTTT. Residues: CASSPQGVRPGTNTGELFF.

The CDR3 sequence is CASSLGTAGNSPLHF. The DNA for the CDR3 is TGTGCCAGCAGTCTAGGGACAGCCGGGAATTCACCCCTCCACTTT. This sequence joins TRBV6-6 and TRBJ1-6; 7 bases agree with TRBD1. V was pared by 5 bases and J by 7 bases, with 8 bases of the junction left unmatched. Germline V lookup: CDR1 MNHNY, CDR2 SVGAGI (reference sequence). The CDR3 runs 15 residues.

This rearrangement joins TRBV21-1 to TRBJ1-2; TRBD1, the table's D call, lacks a check against the DNA. TRBV21-1 has pseudogene status. The CDR3 length is 14 residues. The CDR3 DNA reads as TGTGCCAGCAGCAAATCAGGGATCGGATATGGCTACACCTTC. Protein: CASSKSGIGYGYTF.

The chain carries TRBV30 and TRBJ1-3; unclear D gene. The germline gives CDR1 GTSNPN, CDR2 SVGIG (reference sequence). Trimming removed 1 base at V and 0 bases at J, with 10 bases between. The length of the CDR3 is 15 residues. CDR3 bases: TGTGCCTGGAGTGACGGGGTCAGCTCTGGAAACACCATATATTTT. Encoded protein: CAWSDGVSSGNTIYF.

The chain combines TRBV18 with TRBJ1-4; 11 nucleotides line up with TRBD1. Germline V lookup: CDR1 KGHSH, CDR2 LQKENI. V shed 2 bases, J shed 8 bases, and the junction held 1 base outside the gene matches. The CDR3 runs to 14 residues. The CDR3 is CASSPGQGAEKLFF. The CDR3 DNA is TGTGCCAGCTCACCAGGACAGGGGGCAGAAAAACTGTTTTTT.

The chain has TRBV7-2 and TRBJ1-1; D may be TRBD1 (5 bases). CDR3 length: 12 amino acids. The V and J ends lost 2 bases and 11 bases respectively, with 12 bases between them. In germline, CDR1 is SGHTA, CDR2 FQGNSA. The CDR3 DNA sequence: TGTGCCAGCAGCTTAACGGGACTTTGGGCTTTCTTT. This translates into CASSLTGLWAFF.

This chain joins TRBV7-2 and TRBJ1-2; D is possibly TRBD1 (5 bases). V lost 0 bases to trimming and J lost 5 bases, with 16 bases between them. The CDR3 consists of 16 residues. Germline V CDR1 and CDR2: SGHTA, FQGNSA. The CDR3 nucleotides read TGTGCCAGCAGCTTAGCGAGGGGTCGGGGGGAATATGGCTACACCTTC. Translated: CASSLARGRGEYGYTF.

V usage is TRBV5-5 and J usage is TRBJ1-5; D not resolved. This CDR3 comprises 16 residues. Germline CDR1 is SGHKS and CDR2 is YYEKEE (reference sequence). Trimming cost V 2 bases and J 2 bases, with 14 bases left between them. For the CDR3, the DNA is TGTGCCAGCAGCTTCCGGGGTGGAGGAGGCAATCAGCCCCAGCATTTT. It translates to CASSFRGGGGNQPQHF.

The chain joins TRBV29-1 to TRBJ1-1, with 9 bases fitting TRBD1. Germline-derived CDR1 and CDR2 are SQVTM and ANQGSEA. CDR3 size: 13 residues. V dropped 3 bases and J dropped 1; count of bases not matched to a gene: 0. CDR3: CSVEDRGNTEAFF. The CDR3 DNA follows: TGCAGCGTTGAGGACAGGGGGAACACTGAAGCTTTCTTT.

The rearrangement uses TRBV18 and TRBJ2-3, with D tentatively TRBD1 (6 bases). The germline V gene encodes CDR1 KGHSH and CDR2 LQKENI. The CDR3 runs to 14 residues. V was trimmed by 7 bases and J by 4 bases, leaving 15 bases between them. The chain's CDR3 is CASYPTGTSDTQYF. The CDR3 bases are TGTGCCAGCTACCCAACAGGGACCTCAGATACGCAGTATTTT.

The gene calls are TRBV6-1 and TRBJ1-2; a possible D gene is TRBD1 (5 bases). This CDR3 comprises 13 residues. The V gene lost 1 base and the J gene lost 4 bases, with 7 bases spanning the gap. Germline V gives CDR1 MNHNS, CDR2 SASEGT. CDR3 bases: TGTGCCAGCAGTGAAGGGAGGGGCTATGGCTACACCTTC. Translated: CASSEGRGYGYTF.